The entry below gives a single T cell receptor beta chain sequence along with its context. Libraries were prepared by immunoSEQ multiplex PCR; TCRdb keeps only in-frame clonotypes and omits some of them. This repertoire shows approximately 980,000 clones, 76% found once; its top ten account for over 1.3%. These data come from a study of shared clonotypes between healthy human individuals. Trimming pared 0 bases from V and 5 bases from J, leaving 13 bases between. The germline gives CDR1 SGHAT, CDR2 FQNNGV. The CDR3 covers 16 residues. The sample was memory CD4+ T cells sorted from blood. The subset is: CD45RA-negative fraction. The source of this sequence is a man between 18 and 29 years old in good health. This sequence joins TRBV11-2 and TRBJ2-2; no firm D call. Here the CDR3 reads CASSLDFATATGELFF. The DNA of the CDR3 is TGTGCCAGCAGCTTAGATTTCGCGACCGCTACCGGGGAGCTGTTTTTT.